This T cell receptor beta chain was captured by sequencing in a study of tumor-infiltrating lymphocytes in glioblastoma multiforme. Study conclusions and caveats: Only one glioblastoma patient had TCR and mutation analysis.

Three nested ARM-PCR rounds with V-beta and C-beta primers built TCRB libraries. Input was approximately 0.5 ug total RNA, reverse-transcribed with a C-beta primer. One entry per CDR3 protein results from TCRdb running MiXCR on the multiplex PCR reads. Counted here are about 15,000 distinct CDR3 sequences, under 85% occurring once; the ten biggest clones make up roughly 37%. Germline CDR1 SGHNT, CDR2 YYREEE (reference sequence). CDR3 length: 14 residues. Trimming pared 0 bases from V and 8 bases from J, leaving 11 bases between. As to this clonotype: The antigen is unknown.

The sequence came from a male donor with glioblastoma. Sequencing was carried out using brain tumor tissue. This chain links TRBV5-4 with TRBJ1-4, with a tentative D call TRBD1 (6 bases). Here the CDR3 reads CASSLGGRREKLFF. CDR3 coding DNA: TGTGCCAGCAGCTTGGGGGGGCGGAGGGAAAAACTGTTTTTT.